This T cell receptor beta chain was obtained from a study of circulating and synovial CD4+ cells in juvenile arthritis. Notes on the study in general: Diversity here was lower than in bulk blood CD4 cells. Overlap with synovium rose as more T cells were sequenced. T cell genome counts differed by at least an order of magnitude between CPL and CD4 samples. Circulating pathogenic-like lymphocytes shared a substantially higher fraction of CDR3 sequences with synovium than bulk blood.

Concerning this clone: The antigen is not known.

Only in-frame clones appear in the TCRdb table, and some are missing; sequencing was by immunoSEQ multiplex PCR. The sample consists of fewer than 35,000 clones, 93% of them appearing once. This CDR3 is 14 amino acids long. The germline V gene has CDR1 SGHVS and CDR2 FQNEAQ. Trimming removed 1 base from V and 1 base from J, with 7 bases in between. The clonotype originates from a human donor with juvenile idiopathic arthritis. The chain carries TRBV7-8 and TRBJ2-5, with D unresolved. The sample was CD4+ T cells from blood. In nucleotides, the CDR3 is TGTGCCAGCAGCTTAGGTACAGCCCAAGAGACCCAGTACTTC. This gives the protein CASSLGTAQETQYF. The entire variable domain, with the rest obtained from reference TRBV7-8 and TRBJ2-5, is as follows: GAGVSQSPRYKVAKRGQDVALRCDPISGHVSLFWYQQALGQGPEFLTYFQNEAQLDKSGLPSDRFFAERPEGSVSTLKIQRTQQEDSAVYLCASSLGTAQETQYFGPGTRLLVL.